Listed below are T cell receptor beta chains from one sample, sequenced in a study of identical twins. TCRdb independently ran MiXCR on the 5' RACE reads; one entry per CDR3 protein. Among about 210,000 distinct CDR3 sequences listed, around a tenth were seen once. The sample consisted of memory (CD45RO+) T cells sorted from blood. Every receptor here comes from a woman aged 18-35 years in good health. Each CDR3 is given without its conserved first and last residue.

TRBJ2-6 | TRBV27 | 10 | ASSTHRGVLT
TRBJ2-3 | TRBV20-1 | 10 | SARDRRDTQY
TRBJ2-7 | TRBV6-6 | 11 | ASTEGTGWEQY
TRBJ1-4 | TRBV12-3/TRBV12-4 | 13 | ASSLGQGSGEKLF
TRBJ2-2 | TRBV24-1 | 13 | ATSDSATYTGELF
TRBJ2-1 | TRBV12-3/TRBV12-4 | 12 | ASSSTGGDNEQF
TRBJ2-1 | TRBV9 | 16 | ASSVAATSGASYNEQF
TRBJ2-1 | TRBV6-4 | 13 | ASSDVAGDSNEQF
TRBJ2-2 | TRBV5-1 | 13 | ASSTGQGFSGELF
TRBJ1-2 | TRBV7-9 | 14 | ASSPSFGAIAAGYT
TRBJ2-5 | TRBV5-6 | 12 | ASSLYSGAETQY
TRBJ2-1 | TRBV12-3/TRBV12-4 | 12 | ASSLGTPNNEQF
TRBJ1-3 | TRBV5-1 | 12 | ASTGGGQENTIY
TRBJ1-2 | TRBV2 | 10 | ASSRDGYGYT
TRBJ2-2 | TRBV20-1 | 15 | SARDQGSGRATGELF
TRBJ2-7 | TRBV12-3/TRBV12-4 | 15 | ASSLNGLGTGIYEQY
TRBJ1-6 | TRBV10-3 | 14 | AISGPGQNTNSPLH
TRBJ1-5 | TRBV7-6 | 14 | ASSLGNHLSNQPQH
TRBJ1-5 | TRBV29-1 | 11 | SVQTGTNQPQH
TRBJ2-1 | TRBV11-2 | 15 | ASSLSSLAGGENEQF
TRBJ2-1 | TRBV2 | 13 | ASSERLAEYNEQF
TRBJ2-1 | TRBV3-1 | 14 | ASRRGQSSSYNEQF
TRBJ2-1 | TRBV21-1 | 16 | ASSKAFAVPRPYNEQF
TRBJ2-5 | TRBV12-3/TRBV12-4 | 10 | ASSLLEGTQY
TRBJ2-2 | TRBV25-1 | 11 | ASSEWGTGELF
TRBJ2-1 | TRBV20-1 | 13 | SAIVLASSYNEQF
TRBJ1-2 | TRBV10-2 | 10 | ASSATVYGYT
TRBJ2-7 | TRBV5-1 | 15 | ASSSTGGGTGGEEQY
TRBJ1-4 | TRBV5-1 | 12 | ASSSGQGAEKLF
TRBJ2-7 | TRBV6-1 | 12 | ASSRVGQIHEQY
TRBJ1-1 | TRBV20-1 | 10 | SADQGPTEAF
TRBJ1-2 | TRBV7-9 | 10 | ASSPYGWGYT
TRBJ2-7 | TRBV12-3/TRBV12-4 | 12 | ASSRGTGSYEQY
TRBJ2-5 | TRBV7-2 | 13 | ASSLYRGLQETQY
TRBJ2-3 | TRBV7-2 | 13 | ASSLRTSGRDTQY
TRBJ2-1 | TRBV20-1 | 11 | SARSGRMNEQF
TRBJ2-2 | TRBV7-9 | 14 | ASSQLGGRGTGELF
TRBJ2-2 | TRBV5-5 | 13 | ASSLGLTNTGELF
TRBJ2-7 | TRBV5-1 | 11 | ASSLPVSYEQY
TRBJ2-3 | TRBV20-1 | 13 | SARDVRRGTDTQY